This T cell receptor beta chain stems from a study of CD8 T cells in Susac syndrome. The authors reverse transcribed roughly 0.5 to 1 ug RNA with random hexamers. immunoSEQ multiplex PCR amplified TCR beta CDR3 across 54 Vbeta, 13 Jbeta. TCRdb ran MiXCR on the immunoSEQ multiplex PCR reads and lists one entry per CDR3 protein. The profile covers some 190,000 distinct CDR3 sequences, with roughly 95% appearing a single time and under 0.12% taken by the ten largest. V trimming: 5 bases; J trimming: 7 bases; junction bases outside the gene matches: 4. Germline V gene data show CDR1 as GTSNPN and CDR2 as SVGIG (reference sequence). The CDR3 covers 13 residues.

Sequencing was performed on CD4+ T cells from PBMCs. The receptor's source is a human donor in good health. The chain joins TRBV30 to TRBJ1-6; 8 bases map to TRBD1. Written as DNA, the CDR3 is TGTGCCTGGGCCGGGACAGGAAATTCACCCCTCCACTTT. Residues: CAWAGTGNSPLHF. The whole variable domain, filled in from reference TRBV30 and TRBJ1-6, reads SQTIHQWPATLVQPVGSPLSLECTVEGTSNPNLYWYRQAAGRGLQLLFYSVGIGQISSEVPQNLSASRPQDRQFILSSKKLLLSDSGFYLCAWAGTGNSPLHFGNGTRLTVT.